This T cell receptor beta chain emerged from a study of blood T cell repertoires in COVID-19. V lost 3 bases, J lost 7 bases, and 10 bases lay in between. The CDR3 has 13 amino acids. Germline V lookup: CDR1 SNHLY, CDR2 FYNNEI. Authors' data handling: Researchers report that nucleated cell counts were estimated from reference gene primer amplification. Repertoires were generated with immunoSEQ multiplex PCR, while TCRdb's copy carries only in-frame clones and drops some. V, J and clone size are taken as reported in that table, and D and trimming were inferred from the DNA itself. The data contain 190,000 or so clones, about 82% of them singletons. Two negative PCRs, clearance, or symptom resolution characterized the recovered Cohort 3 donors.

The receptor was isolated from a woman in her thirties who had recovered from COVID-19. The sequencing sample was made of PBMCs or T cells enriched from blood (not recorded which). The chain combines TRBV2 with TRBJ2-1; D remains unclear. CDR3 DNA sequence: TGTGCCAGCAGTGATCCTCTTAGAAATGAGCAGTTCTTC. The encoded protein is CASSDPLRNEQFF.